The table lists the clone carrying this TCR beta chain with many counts. Its antigen is undetermined. The sequence runs out 3 residues before the end of the CDR3; the remainder is reconstructed from the germline J gene. Equal genomic DNA amounts from CVID and control samples were sequenced. Repertoires were generated with immunoSEQ multiplex PCR, while TCRdb's copy carries only in-frame clones and drops some. Observed in the sample are roughly 40,000 clones, none of them singletons. Each donor provided roughly 4.5 to 8.5 ml of heparinized whole blood. The sample is drawn from a study of T cell clonality in common variable immunodeficiency. This CDR3 is 14 amino acids long. V dropped 2 bases and J dropped 5; count of bases not matched to a gene: 6. The germline V gene has CDR1 SGHDT and CDR2 YYEEEE. Points from the study as a whole: CVID subjects had higher TCRbeta clonality than healthy controls, most marked in about a third. Reportedly, TCR beta sequences from common variable immunodeficiency showed fewer deletions and N-nucleotide insertions.

V gene TRBV5-6 combines with J gene TRBJ2-7, with 8 bases that match TRBD1. Sequencing input: peripheral blood mononuclear cells. The TCR was taken from a person aged 18 to 70 in good health. Here the CDR3 reads CASSFRTGSDEQYF. The CDR3 bases that were read are TGTGCCAGCAGCTTTCGGACAGGGAGCGACGAG.